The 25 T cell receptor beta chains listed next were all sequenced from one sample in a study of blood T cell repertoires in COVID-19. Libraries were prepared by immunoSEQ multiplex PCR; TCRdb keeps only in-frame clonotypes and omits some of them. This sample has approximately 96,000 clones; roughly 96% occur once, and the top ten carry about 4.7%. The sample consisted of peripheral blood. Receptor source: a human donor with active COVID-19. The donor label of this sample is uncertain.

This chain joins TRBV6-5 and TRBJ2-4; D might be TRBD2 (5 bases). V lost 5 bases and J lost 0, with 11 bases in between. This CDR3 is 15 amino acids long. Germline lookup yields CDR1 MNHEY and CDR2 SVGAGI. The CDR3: CASSRGAEAKNIQYF. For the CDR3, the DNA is TGTGCCAGCAGTCGGGGTGCCGAAGCCAAAAACATTCAGTACTTC.

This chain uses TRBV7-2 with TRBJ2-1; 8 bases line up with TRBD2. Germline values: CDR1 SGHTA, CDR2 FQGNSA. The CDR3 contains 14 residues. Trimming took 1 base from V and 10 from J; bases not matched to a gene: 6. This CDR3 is CASSLGSGSPEQFF. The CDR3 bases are TGTGCCAGCAGCTTAGGGAGCGGGAGCCCGGAGCAGTTCTTC.

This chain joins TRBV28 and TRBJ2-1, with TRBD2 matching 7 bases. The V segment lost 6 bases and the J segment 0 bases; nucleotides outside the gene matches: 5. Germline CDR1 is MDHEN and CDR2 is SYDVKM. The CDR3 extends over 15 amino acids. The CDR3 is CASSPSGISYNEQFF. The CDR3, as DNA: TGTGCCAGCAGCCCGAGCGGGATCTCCTACAATGAGCAGTTCTTC.

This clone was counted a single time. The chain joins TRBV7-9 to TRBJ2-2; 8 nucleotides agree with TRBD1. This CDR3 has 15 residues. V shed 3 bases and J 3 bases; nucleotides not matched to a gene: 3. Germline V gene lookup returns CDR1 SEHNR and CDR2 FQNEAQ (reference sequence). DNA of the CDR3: TGTGCCAGCAGCTTCAGGGGGCAGGACACCGGGGAGCTGTTTTTT. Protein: CASSFRGQDTGELFF.

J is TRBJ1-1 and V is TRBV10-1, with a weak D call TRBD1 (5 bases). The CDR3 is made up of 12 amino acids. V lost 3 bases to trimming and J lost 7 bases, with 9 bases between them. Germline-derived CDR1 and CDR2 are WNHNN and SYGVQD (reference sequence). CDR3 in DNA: TGCGCCAGCAGTGAATCCGGGGGTGAAGCTTTCTTT. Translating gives CASSESGGEAFF.

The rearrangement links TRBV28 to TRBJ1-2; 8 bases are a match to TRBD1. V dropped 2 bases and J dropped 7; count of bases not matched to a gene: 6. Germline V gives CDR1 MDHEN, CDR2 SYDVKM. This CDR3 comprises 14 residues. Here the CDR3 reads CASSLRSGGGGYTF. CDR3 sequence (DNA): TGTGCCAGCAGTTTAAGGTCAGGGGGCGGTGGCTACACCTTC.

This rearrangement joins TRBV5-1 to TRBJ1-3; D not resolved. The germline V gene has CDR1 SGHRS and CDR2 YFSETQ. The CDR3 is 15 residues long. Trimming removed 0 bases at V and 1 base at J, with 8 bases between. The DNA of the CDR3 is TGCGCCAGCAGCTTGGCGGGGAGTTCTGGAAACACCATATATTTT. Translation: CASSLAGSSGNTIYF.

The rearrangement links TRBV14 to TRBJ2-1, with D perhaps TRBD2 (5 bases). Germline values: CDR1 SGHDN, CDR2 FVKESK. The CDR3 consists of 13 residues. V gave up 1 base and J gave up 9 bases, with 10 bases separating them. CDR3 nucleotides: TGTGCCAGCAGCCAAGCACTAGGCGGTGAGCAGTTCTTC. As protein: CASSQALGGEQFF.

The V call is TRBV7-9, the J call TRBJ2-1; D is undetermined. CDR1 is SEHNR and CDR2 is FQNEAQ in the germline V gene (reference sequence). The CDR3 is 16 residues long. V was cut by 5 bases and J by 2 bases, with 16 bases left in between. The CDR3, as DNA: TGTGCCAGCAGCCGTCTTATGAGTACTACCTACAATGAGCAGTTCTTC. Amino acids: CASSRLMSTTYNEQFF.

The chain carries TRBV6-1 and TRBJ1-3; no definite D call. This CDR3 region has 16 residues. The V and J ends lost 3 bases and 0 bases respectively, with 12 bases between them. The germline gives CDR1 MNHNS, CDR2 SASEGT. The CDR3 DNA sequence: TGTGCCAGCAGTGAGGTCATTGGGCCCTCTGGAAACACCATATATTTT. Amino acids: CASSEVIGPSGNTIYF.

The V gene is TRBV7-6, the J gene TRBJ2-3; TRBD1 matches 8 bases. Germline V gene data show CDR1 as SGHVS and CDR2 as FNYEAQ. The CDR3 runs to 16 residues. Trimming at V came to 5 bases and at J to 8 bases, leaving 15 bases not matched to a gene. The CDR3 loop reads CASSRRVPATGGTQYF. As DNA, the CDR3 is TGTGCCAGCAGCCGACGGGTCCCCGCAACAGGGGGTACGCAGTATTTT.

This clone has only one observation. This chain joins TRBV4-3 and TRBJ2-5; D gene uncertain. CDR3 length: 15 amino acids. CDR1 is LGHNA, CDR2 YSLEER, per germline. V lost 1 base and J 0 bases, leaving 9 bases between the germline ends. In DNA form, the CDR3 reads TGCGCCAGCAGCCAAGGTTTTGCAGACCAAGAGACCCAGTACTTC. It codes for CASSQGFADQETQYF.

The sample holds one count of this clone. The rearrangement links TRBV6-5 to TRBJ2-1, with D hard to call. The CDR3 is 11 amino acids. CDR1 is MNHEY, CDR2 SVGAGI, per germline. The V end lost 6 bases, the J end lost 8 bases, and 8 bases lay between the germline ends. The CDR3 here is CASRRVDEQFF. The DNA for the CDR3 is TGTGCCAGCAGGCGAGTAGATGAGCAGTTCTTC.

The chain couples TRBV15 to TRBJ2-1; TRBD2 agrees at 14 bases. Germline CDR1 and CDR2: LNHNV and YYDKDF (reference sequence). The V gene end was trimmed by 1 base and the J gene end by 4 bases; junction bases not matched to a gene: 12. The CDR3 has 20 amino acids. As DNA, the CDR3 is TGTGCCACCAGCAGAGCCGGGACTAGCGGGAGAGGGGGAGGGTACAATGAGCAGTTCTTC. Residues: CATSRAGTSGRGGGYNEQFF.

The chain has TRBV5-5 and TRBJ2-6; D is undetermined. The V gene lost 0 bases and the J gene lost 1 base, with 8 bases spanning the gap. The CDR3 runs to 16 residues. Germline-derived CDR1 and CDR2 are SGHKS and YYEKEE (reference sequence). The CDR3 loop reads CASSLVENSGANVLTF. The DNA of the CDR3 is TGTGCCAGCAGCTTGGTCGAGAATTCTGGGGCCAACGTCCTGACTTTC.

Here the CDR3 reads CASRKEVLSSYEQYF. The CDR3 DNA follows: TGTGCCAGCAGAAAAGAAGTCCTATCCTCCTACGAGCAGTACTTC. The rearrangement joins TRBV6-5 to TRBJ2-7; unclear D gene. Germline assignment: CDR1 MNHEY and CDR2 SVGAGI. Trimming removed 6 bases at V and 0 bases at J, with 15 bases between. CDR3 length: 15 amino acids.

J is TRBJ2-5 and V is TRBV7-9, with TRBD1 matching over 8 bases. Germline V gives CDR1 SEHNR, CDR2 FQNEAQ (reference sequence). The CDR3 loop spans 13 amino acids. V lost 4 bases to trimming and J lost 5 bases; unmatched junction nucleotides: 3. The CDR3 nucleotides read TGTGCCAGCAGCTCAGGGGGCGTCGAGACCCAGTACTTC. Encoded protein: CASSSGGVETQYF.

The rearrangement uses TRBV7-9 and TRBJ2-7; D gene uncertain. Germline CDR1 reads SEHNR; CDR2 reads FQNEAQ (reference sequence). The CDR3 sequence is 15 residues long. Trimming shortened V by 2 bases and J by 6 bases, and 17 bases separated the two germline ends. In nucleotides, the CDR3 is TGTGCCAGCAGCTTAAAAGGTGGCGGTGGGTCCGAGCAGTACTTC. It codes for CASSLKGGGGSEQYF.

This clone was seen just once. CDR3 in amino acids: CASRIMAGYTF. The CDR3 nucleotides are TGTGCCAGCAGAATTATGGCCGGCTACACCTTC. This chain links TRBV28 with TRBJ1-2; D call uncertain. V was pared by 6 bases and J by 8 bases, with 10 bases between. The germline V gene has CDR1 MDHEN and CDR2 SYDVKM. This CDR3 has 11 residues.

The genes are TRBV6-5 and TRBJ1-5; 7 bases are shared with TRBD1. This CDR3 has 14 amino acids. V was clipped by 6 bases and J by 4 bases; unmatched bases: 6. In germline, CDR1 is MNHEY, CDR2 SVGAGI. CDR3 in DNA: TGTGCCAGCAGGCAAGGGACAGCGAATCAGCCCCAGCATTTT. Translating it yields CASRQGTANQPQHF.

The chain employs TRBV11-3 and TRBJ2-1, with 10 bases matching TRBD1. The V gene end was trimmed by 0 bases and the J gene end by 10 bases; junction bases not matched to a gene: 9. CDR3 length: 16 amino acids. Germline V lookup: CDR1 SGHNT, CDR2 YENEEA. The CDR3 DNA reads TGTGCCAGCAGCTTAGATCTTGGGACAGGGGCGCAAGAGCAGTTCTTC. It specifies CASSLDLGTGAQEQFF. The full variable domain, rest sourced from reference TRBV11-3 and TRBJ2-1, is EAGVVQSPRYKIIEKKQPVAFWCNPISGHNTLYWYLQNLGQGPELLIRYENEEAVDDSQLPKDRFSAERLKGVDSTLKIQPAELGDSAVYLCASSLDLGTGAQEQFFGPGTRLTVL.

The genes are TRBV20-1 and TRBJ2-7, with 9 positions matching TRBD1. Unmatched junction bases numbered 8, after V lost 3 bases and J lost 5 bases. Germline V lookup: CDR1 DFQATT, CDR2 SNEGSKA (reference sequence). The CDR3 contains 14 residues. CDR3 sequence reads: CSASSGTGSNEQYF. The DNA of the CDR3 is TGCAGTGCTAGTTCGGGGACAGGGTCTAACGAGCAGTACTTC.

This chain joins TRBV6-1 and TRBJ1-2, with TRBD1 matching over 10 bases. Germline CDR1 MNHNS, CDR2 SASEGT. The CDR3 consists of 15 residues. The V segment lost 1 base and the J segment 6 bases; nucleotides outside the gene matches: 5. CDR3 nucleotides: TGTGCCAGCAGTGAAGGGGCGGGACAGGGGCATGGCTACACCTTC. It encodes CASSEGAGQGHGYTF.

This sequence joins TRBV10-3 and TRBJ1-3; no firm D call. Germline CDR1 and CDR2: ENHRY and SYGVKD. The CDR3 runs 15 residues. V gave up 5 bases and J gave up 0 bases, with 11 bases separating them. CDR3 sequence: CAISPLADSGNTIYF. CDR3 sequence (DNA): TGTGCCATCAGTCCCTTGGCAGACTCTGGAAACACCATATATTTT.

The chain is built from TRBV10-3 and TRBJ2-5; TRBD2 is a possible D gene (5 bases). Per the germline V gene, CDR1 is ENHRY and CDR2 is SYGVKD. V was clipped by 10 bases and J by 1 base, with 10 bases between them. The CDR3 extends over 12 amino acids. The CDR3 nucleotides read TGTGCCAGCCGCGCGGGCCAAGAGACCCAGTACTTC. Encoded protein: CASRAGQETQYF.